This T cell receptor beta chain was identified during a study of blood T cell repertoires in COVID-19. The overall study: Donors in the United States, Italy and Spain gave samples during acute or convalescent COVID-19.

This clone was observed at least ten times. Repertoires were generated with immunoSEQ multiplex PCR, while TCRdb's copy carries only in-frame clones and drops some. This table holds 90,000 to 110,000 clones, around 84% found once. The specimen was peripheral blood. The TCR sequence derives from a woman at least 80 years old with acute or convalescent COVID-19.

CDR3 in DNA: TGTGCCAGCAGTACCGGGACAGGGGGCTACAATGAGCAGTTCTTC. This translates into CASSTGTGGYNEQFF. The V and J genes are TRBV2 and TRBJ2-1; TRBD1 aligns across 11 bases. V dropped 5 bases and J dropped 3; count of bases not matched to a gene: 3. Germline loops: CDR1 SNHLY, CDR2 FYNNEI. The CDR3 loop spans 15 amino acids. The full variable domain, its missing parts supplied by reference TRBV2 and TRBJ2-1, is EPEVTQTPSHQVTQMGQEVILRCVPISNHLYFYWYRQILGQKVEFLVSFYNNEISEKSEIFDDQFSVERPDGSNFTLKIRSTKLEDSAMYFCASSTGTGGYNEQFFGPGTRLTVL.